The T cell receptor (beta chain) described here comes from a study of T cell responses to AZD1222 COVID-19 vaccine. The CDR3 extends over 15 amino acids. From germline, CDR1 is MNHNY and CDR2 SVGAGI (reference sequence). V was clipped by 7 bases and J by 5 bases; unmatched bases: 13. General study results and limits: The reported proportion of spike-specific TCRs targeting unmutated variant regions was nearly half.

For this clone: The antigen remains unidentified.

The protocol was immunoSEQ multiplex PCR, while the TCRdb copy is restricted to in-frame clones and leaves out a portion. The table lists roughly 95,000 clones, 92% of them singletons. V is TRBV6-6 and J is TRBJ1-1, with 7 bases lining up with TRBD1. The sequencing here drew on peripheral blood, taken 28 days after the second AZD1222 dose. The sequence came from an adult who received the AZD1222 COVID-19 vaccine. DNA of the CDR3: TGTGCCAGCAACCTGTACAGGGGAGAAGGAACTGAAGCTTTCTTT. Amino acids: CASNLYRGEGTEAFF.